What follows describes a single T cell receptor beta chain. The antigen is undetermined. The CDR3 extends over 15 amino acids. Per the germline V gene, CDR1 is MNHEY and CDR2 is SVGAGI. V was clipped by 5 bases and J by 3 bases; unmatched bases: 5. The data were obtained in a study of T cell repertoires in cytomegalovirus infection. Whole-study findings and limits: Carriers of CMV and the relevant HLA type were discriminated by public TCR beta frequency. HLA-C-restricted CMV-specific TCR beta clonotypes were dominant in the ex vivo response.

MiXCR was run by TCRdb on the reads, yielding one entry per CDR3 protein. The profile shows roughly 640,000 distinct CDR3 sequences, 20% to 25% of them singletons. Sequenced: CD8+ T cells from PBMCs. The chain joins TRBV6-5 to TRBJ2-7; 12 bases are shared with TRBD1. This sequence originates from a human donor in good health (CMV status not recorded). Some clones in this sample may be carry-over from other donors' samples. In nucleotides, the CDR3 is TGTGCCAGCAGTAGCCGGGACAGGGGGCTCTACGAGCAGTACTTC. Translated: CASSSRDRGLYEQYF.